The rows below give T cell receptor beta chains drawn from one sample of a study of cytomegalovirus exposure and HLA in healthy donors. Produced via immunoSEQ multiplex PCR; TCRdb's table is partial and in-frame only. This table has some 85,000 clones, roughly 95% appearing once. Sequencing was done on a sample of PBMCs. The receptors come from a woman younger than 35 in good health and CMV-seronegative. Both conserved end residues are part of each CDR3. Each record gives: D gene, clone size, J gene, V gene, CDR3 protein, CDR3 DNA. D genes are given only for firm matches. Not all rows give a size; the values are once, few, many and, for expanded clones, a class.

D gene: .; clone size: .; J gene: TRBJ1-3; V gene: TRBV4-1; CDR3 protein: CASSQGDISGNTIYF; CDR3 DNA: TGCGCCAGCAGCCAAGGGGACATCTCTGGAAACACCATATATTTT
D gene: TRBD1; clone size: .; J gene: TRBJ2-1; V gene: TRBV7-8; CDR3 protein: CASSLMAQGVYNEQFF; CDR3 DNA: TGTGCCAGCAGCTTAATGGCACAGGGGGTTTACAATGAGCAGTTCTTC
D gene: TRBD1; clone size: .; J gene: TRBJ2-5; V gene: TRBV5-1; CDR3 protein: CASRETGGWRETQYF; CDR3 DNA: TGCGCCAGCCGTGAGACAGGGGGCTGGCGGGAGACCCAGTACTTC
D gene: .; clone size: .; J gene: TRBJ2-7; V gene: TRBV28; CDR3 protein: CASRLEASYEQYF; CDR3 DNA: TGTGCCAGCAGGCTAGAAGCCTCCTACGAGCAGTACTTC
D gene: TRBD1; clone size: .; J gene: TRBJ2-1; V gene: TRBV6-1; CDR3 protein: CASSEGQGPYNEQFF; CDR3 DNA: TGTGCCAGCAGTGAAGGACAGGGTCCATACAATGAGCAGTTCTTC
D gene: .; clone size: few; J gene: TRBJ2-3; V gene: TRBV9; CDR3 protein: CASSPSTDTQYF; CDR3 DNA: TGTGCCAGCAGCCCTAGCACAGATACGCAGTATTTT
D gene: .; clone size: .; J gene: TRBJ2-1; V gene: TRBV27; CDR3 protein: CASSTLGVPSYNEQFF; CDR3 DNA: TGTGCCAGCAGTACCCTGGGCGTCCCGTCCTACAATGAGCAGTTCTTC
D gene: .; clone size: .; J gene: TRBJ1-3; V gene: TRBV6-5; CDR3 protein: CASLDSLDGNTIYF; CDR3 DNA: TGTGCCAGCCTGGACAGCTTAGACGGAAACACCATATATTTT
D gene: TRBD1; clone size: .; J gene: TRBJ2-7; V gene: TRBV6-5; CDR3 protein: CASSYRPGTGGEQYF; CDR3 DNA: TGTGCCAGCAGTTACCGACCTGGGACAGGGGGAGAGCAGTACTTC
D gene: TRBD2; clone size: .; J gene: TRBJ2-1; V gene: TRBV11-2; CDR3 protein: CASSARTSGSPSSYNEQFF; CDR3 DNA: TGTGCCAGCAGCGCAAGGACTAGCGGGAGCCCGAGCTCCTACAATGAGCAGTTCTTC
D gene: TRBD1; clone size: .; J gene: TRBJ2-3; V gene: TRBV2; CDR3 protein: CASSTRDRESTDTQYF; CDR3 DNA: TGTGCCAGCAGTACTAGGGACAGGGAGTCGACAGATACGCAGTATTTT
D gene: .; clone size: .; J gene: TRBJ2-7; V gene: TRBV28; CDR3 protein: CASSLTFPPGVEQYF; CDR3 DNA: TGTGCCAGCAGTTTAACCTTCCCCCCAGGGGTCGAGCAGTACTTC
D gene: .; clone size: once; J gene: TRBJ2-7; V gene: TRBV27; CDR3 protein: CASSPFRGYEQYF; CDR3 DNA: TGTGCCAGCAGCCCCTTTCGGGGTTACGAGCAGTACTTC
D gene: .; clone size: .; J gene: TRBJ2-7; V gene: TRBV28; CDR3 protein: CASFGPSRPYEQYF; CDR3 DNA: TGTGCCAGCTTTGGGCCCAGCCGCCCCTACGAGCAGTACTTC
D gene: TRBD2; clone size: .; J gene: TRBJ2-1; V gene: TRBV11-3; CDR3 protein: CASSLDGRAYNEQFF; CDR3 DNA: TGTGCCAGCAGCTTAGACGGGAGGGCCTACAATGAGCAGTTCTTC
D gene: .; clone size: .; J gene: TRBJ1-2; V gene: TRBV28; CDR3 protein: CASSMGVGYTF; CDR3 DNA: TGTGCCAGCAGCATGGGCGTGGGCTACACCTTC
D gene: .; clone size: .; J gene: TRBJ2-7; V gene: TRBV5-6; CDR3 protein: CASSLLSLAYEQYF; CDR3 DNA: TGTGCCAGCAGCCTACTATCCCTGGCCTACGAGCAGTACTTC
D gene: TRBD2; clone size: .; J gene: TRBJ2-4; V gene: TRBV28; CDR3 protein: CASSLFVGLAGGGAKNIQYF; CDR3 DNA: TGTGCCAGCAGTTTATTTGTGGGACTAGCGGGTGGGGGGGCCAAAAACATTCAGTACTTC
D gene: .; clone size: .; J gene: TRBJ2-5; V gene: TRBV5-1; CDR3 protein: CASSPRAGETQYF; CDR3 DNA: TGCGCCAGCAGCCCTCGCGCGGGGGAGACCCAGTACTTC
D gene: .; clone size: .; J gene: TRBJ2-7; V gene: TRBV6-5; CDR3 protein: CASSNRAVFYEQYF; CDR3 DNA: TGTGCCAGCAGTAACCGCGCCGTCTTCTACGAGCAGTACTTC